The rows below give T cell receptor beta chains drawn from one sample of a study of cytomegalovirus exposure and HLA in healthy donors. Clones were read by immunoSEQ multiplex PCR, and TCRdb kept only the in-frame ones, dropping some. The sample carries some 250,000 clones, around 87% recorded once. Material: PBMCs. The source of these receptors is a woman younger than 35 in good health and CMV-seronegative. Each CDR3 is given with its conserved first and last residue. D genes are given only for firm matches. Expanded clones get a size class; other rows say once, few or many, or leave the size out.

D gene,V gene,J gene,clone size,CDR3 protein,CDR3 DNA
NA,TRBV6-6,TRBJ1-5,NA,CATGSSNQPQHF,TGTGCCACCGGGTCTAGCAATCAGCCCCAGCATTTT
NA,TRBV19,TRBJ1-5,NA,CASSRQALMEPQHF,TGTGCCAGTAGTCGCCAGGCCCTGATGGAGCCCCAGCATTTT
NA,TRBV30,TRBJ1-3,NA,CAWSSSHLSGNTIYF,TGTGCCTGGAGCAGTTCCCATCTCTCTGGAAACACCATATATTTT
TRBD1,TRBV5-4,TRBJ2-2,NA,CASSATGVNTGELFF,TGTGCCAGCAGCGCAACAGGGGTGAACACCGGGGAGCTGTTTTTT
NA,TRBV4-1,TRBJ1-2,NA,CASSQLGQTLIFTF,TGCGCCAGCAGCCAATTAGGACAAACCCTGATCTTCACCTTC
TRBD2,TRBV7-9,TRBJ2-3,NA,CARTDRGGAPDTQYF,TGTGCCAGGACTGATCGGGGGGGGGCCCCAGATACGCAGTATTTT
TRBD1,TRBV5-1,TRBJ2-2,NA,CASKGDRGRLNTGELFF,TGCGCCAGCAAGGGGGACAGGGGGCGCCTGAACACCGGGGAGCTGTTTTTT
NA,TRBV6-5,TRBJ2-1,NA,CASSVIRGNEQFF,TGTGCCAGCAGTGTAATCCGGGGCAATGAGCAGTTCTTC
TRBD1,TRBV27,TRBJ1-1,NA,CASTAGGAGTEAFF,TGTGCCAGCACCGCAGGGGGCGCGGGGACTGAAGCTTTCTTT
TRBD1,TRBV30,TRBJ1-1,NA,CAWSPGTGLREPGGTEAFF,TGTGCCTGGAGCCCCGGGACAGGGCTCCGCGAACCGGGCGGCACTGAAGCTTTCTTT
NA,TRBV11-3,TRBJ2-3,NA,CASSSRGRGDTQYF,TGTGCCAGCAGCTCCCGGGGTCGGGGAGATACGCAGTATTTT
TRBD1,TRBV19,TRBJ1-1,NA,CATQSETRGPAFF,TGTGCCACCCAGTCTGAGACCAGGGGGCCTGCTTTCTTT
TRBD1,TRBV7-2,TRBJ1-5,NA,CASSRQGGRDQPQHF,TGTGCCAGCAGCCGACAGGGGGGCCGAGATCAGCCCCAGCATTTT
NA,TRBV4-1,TRBJ2-3,NA,CASSPFGGRTDTQYF,TGCGCCAGCAGCCCCTTCGGGGGACGCACAGATACGCAGTATTTT
NA,TRBV7-3,TRBJ2-7,NA,CASSSGVGYEQYF,TGTGCCAGCAGCTCGGGGGTCGGCTACGAGCAGTACTTC
TRBD2,TRBV5-8,TRBJ2-1,NA,CASSSILAGGPNEQFF,TGTGCCAGCAGCTCCATACTAGCGGGGGGGCCAAATGAGCAGTTCTTC
TRBD2,TRBV6-5,TRBJ2-1,NA,CASIQRGGNEQFF,TGTGCCAGCATCCAGCGGGGGGGGAATGAGCAGTTCTTC
NA,TRBV25-1,TRBJ2-5,NA,CASSDPRGGPGTQYF,TGTGCCAGCAGCGACCCCCGGGGAGGTCCGGGGACCCAGTACTTC
NA,TRBV7-9,TRBJ2-6,NA,CASSTPRTFVSGANVLTF,TGTGCCAGCAGTACTCCGAGGACATTTGTCTCTGGGGCCAACGTCCTGACTTTC
TRBD2,TRBV10-1,TRBJ2-1,NA,CASRVAGGSYNEQFF,TGCGCCAGCAGAGTAGCGGGGGGTTCCTACAATGAGCAGTTCTTC
TRBD2,TRBV5-4,TRBJ2-3,NA,CASSLEASGGFRDTQYF,TGTGCCAGCAGCTTGGAGGCTAGCGGGGGCTTCAGAGATACGCAGTATTTT
TRBD1,TRBV5-1,TRBJ1-2,NA,CASSLGQGAANYGYTF,TGCGCCAGCAGCTTAGGACAGGGGGCCGCTAACTATGGCTACACCTTC
NA,TRBV6-6,TRBJ2-3,NA,CASSTRDTDTQYF,TGTGCCAGCAGTACCCGGGACACAGATACGCAGTATTTT
NA,TRBV6-5,TRBJ1-4,NA,CASSYSRQSNEKLFF,TGTGCCAGCAGTTACTCGAGGCAGAGTAATGAAAAACTGTTTTTT
NA,TRBV19,TRBJ1-1,NA,CASSRQDTEAFF,TGTGCCAGTAGTAGGCAGGACACTGAAGCTTTCTTT
NA,TRBV10-3,TRBJ1-2,NA,CAISEQEPDNYGYTF,TGTGCCATCAGTGAACAGGAGCCAGATAACTATGGCTACACCTTC
TRBD2,TRBV7-3,TRBJ2-1,NA,CASSAEREAYNEQFF,TGTGCCAGCAGCGCCGAGCGGGAAGCCTACAATGAGCAGTTCTTC
TRBD2,TRBV9,TRBJ2-3,NA,CASSVTGGGTDTQYF,TGTGCCAGCAGCGTTACGGGCGGGGGTACAGATACGCAGTATTTT
TRBD1,TRBV12-5,TRBJ1-1,NA,CASGLASGGAEAFF,TGTGCTAGTGGTTTAGCCTCAGGGGGCGCTGAAGCTTTCTTT
NA,TRBV15,TRBJ1-5,NA,CATSRRNSNQPQHF,TGTGCCACCAGCAGACGTAACAGTAATCAGCCCCAGCATTTT
NA,TRBV5-6,TRBJ1-1,NA,CASSLAVNTEAFF,TGTGCCAGCAGCTTGGCCGTTAACACTGAAGCTTTCTTT
NA,TRBV5-4,TRBJ2-1,NA,CASSFPGTYNEQFF,TGTGCCAGCAGCTTCCCGGGAACCTACAATGAGCAGTTCTTC
NA,TRBV19,TRBJ2-2,once,CASSVTANTGELFF,TGTGCCAGTAGTGTTACAGCGAACACCGGGGAGCTGTTTTTT
TRBD1,TRBV19,TRBJ2-1,few,CASRPGQGYNEQFF,TGTGCCAGTAGGCCGGGACAGGGCTACAATGAGCAGTTCTTC
NA,TRBV1,TRBJ1-4,NA,CTSSDRDTYNEKLFF,TGCACCAGCAGCGACCGGGACACTTATAATGAAAAACTGTTTTTT
TRBD1,TRBV11-2,TRBJ1-1,NA,CASSPRTGSNTEAFF,TGTGCCAGCAGCCCTCGGACAGGATCGAACACTGAAGCTTTCTTT
NA,TRBV6-5,TRBJ2-7,NA,CASSYSSQGPSYEQYF,TGTGCCAGCAGTTACTCGTCACAGGGACCCTCCTACGAGCAGTACTTC